Below are 31 T cell receptor beta chains sequenced from a single sample in a study of T cell responses to AZD1222 COVID-19 vaccine. Profiling relied on immunoSEQ multiplex PCR, and the TCRdb table lists in-frame clones only, not all of them. Counted here are roughly 140,000 clones, around 91% occurring once; the ten biggest clones make up roughly 5%. This material consisted of peripheral blood, taken on day 0 of AZD1222 vaccination. The receptor source for this set is an adult in good health.

The chain joins TRBV18 to TRBJ2-7, with TRBD1 matching 9 bases. The CDR3 length is 17 residues. Per the germline V gene, CDR1 is KGHSH and CDR2 is LQKENI. V trimming: 1 base; J trimming: 5 bases; junction bases outside the gene matches: 12. The chain's CDR3 is CASSPRASLDRGDEQYF. As DNA, the CDR3 is TGTGCCAGCTCACCACGGGCTTCCTTGGACAGGGGCGACGAGCAGTACTTC.

The chain has TRBV6-2 or TRBV6-3 and TRBJ1-2; 8 bases match TRBD1. CDR1 and CDR2 (germline): MNHEY, SVGEGT. J lost 6 bases, V lost 0 bases, and 6 bases had no gene match. The CDR3 consists of 15 residues. Written as DNA, the CDR3 is TGTGCCAGCAGTTACTCCGGGACAGGATATGATGGCTACACCTTC. It codes for CASSYSGTGYDGYTF.

This clone was observed once. This sequence joins TRBV7-2 and TRBJ2-1; 12 bases line up with TRBD2. CDR1 SGHTA and CDR2 FQGNSA come from the germline V gene. This CDR3 contains 15 residues. With 6 bases clipped from V and 2 bases from J, the junction kept 2 bases outside the gene matches. The DNA for the CDR3 is TGTGCCAGCAGGTGGACTAGCGGGGCCTACAATGAGCAGTTCTTC. Its protein product is CASRWTSGAYNEQFF.

This chain connects TRBV24-1 to TRBJ2-5; 7 bases agree with TRBD1. V lost 4 bases, J lost 2 bases, and 6 bases stayed unmatched. Germline values: CDR1 KGHDR, CDR2 SFDVKD. The CDR3 runs 15 residues. The CDR3 DNA reads as TGTGCCACCAGTGACGTTGGGACAGTACAAGAGACCCAGTACTTC. It is translated as CATSDVGTVQETQYF.

This sequence joins TRBV6-2 or TRBV6-3 and TRBJ2-1, with TRBD1 identical over 7 bases. Germline assignment: CDR1 MNHEY and CDR2 SVGEGT. With 5 bases clipped from V and 5 bases from J, the junction kept 12 bases outside the gene matches. The CDR3 is made up of 16 amino acids. CDR3: CASSRITGVLDNEQFF. DNA of the CDR3: TGTGCCAGCAGTCGCATAACAGGGGTTTTAGACAATGAGCAGTTCTTC.

V gene TRBV6-2 or TRBV6-3 combines with J gene TRBJ2-6; D assignment may be TRBD1 or TRBD2 (5 bases each). The germline CDR1 and CDR2 sequences are MNHEY and SVGEGT. Trimming cost V 0 bases and J 1 base, with 7 bases left between them. CDR3 length equals 16 residues. The CDR3 bases are TGTGCCAGCAGTTACTCGTGGGGGTCTGGGGCCAACGTCCTGACTTTC. As protein: CASSYSWGSGANVLTF.

Details on this clone: One junction end does not reproduce the germline sequence, and a read error may be involved. The chain carries TRBV28 and TRBJ1-2; D not resolved. The CDR3 is 11 residues long. The germline V gene has CDR1 MDHEN and CDR2 SYDVKM. The DNA for the CDR3 is TGTGCCAGCAGTTCTACGTCAATGCTCGCCTTC. Translated: CASSSTSMLAF.

The gene calls are TRBV21-1 and TRBJ2-1; the table's D call TRBD2 went unverified against the DNA. TRBV21-1 corresponds to a pseudogene. The CDR3 has 17 amino acids. The CDR3 region is CASSPGLAGDTYNEQFF. CDR3 nucleotides: TGTGCCAGCTCTCCGGGACTAGCGGGAGACACCTACAATGAGCAGTTCTTC.

The chain couples TRBV18 to TRBJ2-7; D remains ambiguous. The germline V and J ends were trimmed by 1 base and 7 bases, with 11 bases remaining between them. There are 13 residues in the CDR3. Per the germline V gene, CDR1 is KGHSH and CDR2 is LQKENI. Written as DNA, the CDR3 is TGTGCCAGCTCACCACAAGGGCCTAGGGAGCAGTACTTC. This encodes CASSPQGPREQYF.

The CDR3: CASSGKTPQHF. The CDR3 region has the DNA TGTGCCAGCAGCGGAAAAACGCCCCAGCATTTT. The rearrangement joins TRBV21-1 to TRBJ1-5. TRBV21-1 is tagged as a pseudogene. The CDR3 contains 11 residues.

This clone came up a few times. This sequence joins TRBV2 and TRBJ1-5; D not certain. The V gene lost 4 bases and the J gene lost 0 bases, with 7 bases spanning the gap. The CDR3 length is 14 residues. CDR1 SNHLY and CDR2 FYNNEI come from the germline V gene. CDR3 sequence: CASSGLVSNQPQHF. The CDR3 bases are TGTGCCAGCAGTGGCCTAGTTAGCAATCAGCCCCAGCATTTT.

The chain carries TRBV6-5 and TRBJ1-6; D is perhaps TRBD1 (5 bases). The germline CDR1 and CDR2 sequences are MNHEY and SVGAGI. V was cut by 7 bases and J by 8 bases, with 9 bases left in between. This CDR3 spans 12 amino acids. The CDR3 coding sequence is TGTGCCAGCACCGGGGACGATTCACCCCTCCACTTT. Its translation: CASTGDDSPLHF.

This sequence joins TRBV5-1 and TRBJ2-5, with TRBD2 matching over 13 bases. The CDR3 extends over 17 amino acids. Germline V CDR1 and CDR2: SGHRS, YFSETQ. J gave up 7 bases and V 1 base, and 10 bases lay outside the gene matches. The CDR3, as DNA: TGCGCCAGCAGCTTGCAAGCCGGGACTAGCGGGATAGGGACCCAGTACTTC. It codes for CASSLQAGTSGIGTQYF.

This chain connects TRBV13 to TRBJ1-5; no clear D. The CDR3 contains 13 residues. V was clipped by 3 bases and J by 5 bases, with 8 bases between them. Germline V gives CDR1 PRHDT, CDR2 FYEKMQ (reference sequence). CDR3 DNA: TGTGCCAGCAGCTTCGGTGGGGATCAGCCCCAGCATTTT. Translated, it gives CASSFGGDQPQHF. The full variable domain, completed using reference TRBV13 and TRBJ1-5, is AAGVIQSPRHLIKEKRETATLKCYPIPRHDTVYWYQQGPGQDPQFLISFYEKMQSDKGSIPDRFSAQQFSDYHSELNMSSLELGDSALYFCASSFGGDQPQHFGDGTRLSIL.

The chain links TRBV2 to TRBJ2-1; D is unclear. Trimming removed 7 bases at V and 5 bases at J, with 12 bases between. Germline CDR1 is SNHLY and CDR2 is FYNNEI. The CDR3 extends over 13 amino acids. The CDR3 nucleotides read TGTGCCAGCAATCGGTGGCACGACAATGAGCAGTTCTTC. This sequence encodes CASNRWHDNEQFF.

This clone was recorded once. The chain uses TRBV18 and TRBJ2-7, with unresolved D. Trimming removed 4 bases from V and 5 bases from J, with 15 bases in between. CDR1 KGHSH and CDR2 LQKENI come from the germline V gene. The CDR3 contains 14 residues. CDR3 amino acids: CASSLRAKAHEQYF. The CDR3, as DNA: TGTGCCAGCTCACTCCGGGCCAAGGCCCACGAGCAGTACTTC.

The V and J genes are TRBV5-6 and TRBJ1-4; D possibly corresponds to TRBD1 (5 bases). Germline values: CDR1 SGHDT, CDR2 YYEEEE. The CDR3 runs 14 residues. Trimming took 3 bases from V and 4 from J, leaving 10 bases between them. Here the CDR3 reads CASSSRDGNEKLFF. DNA of the CDR3: TGTGCCAGCAGCTCCCGGGACGGTAATGAAAAACTGTTTTTT.

This chain links TRBV24-1 with TRBJ2-5, with D possibly matching TRBD1 (7 bases). V dropped 5 bases and J dropped 5 bases, with 17 bases sitting between them. Germline V lookup: CDR1 KGHDR, CDR2 SFDVKD. This CDR3 is 15 amino acids long. The CDR3 protein is CATSVRTGGLETQYF. DNA for the CDR3: TGTGCCACCAGTGTCAGGACAGGAGGGTTGGAGACCCAGTACTTC.

The CDR3 DNA reads as TGTGCCAGCAGCCACAGCGGGAGGGCCGCAGATACGCAGTATTTT. Translating it yields CASSHSGRAADTQYF. The V call is TRBV3-1 (or the pseudogene TRBV3-2), the J call TRBJ2-3, with TRBD2 identical over 10 bases. Germline loops: CDR1 LGHDT, CDR2 YNNKEL (reference sequence). The CDR3 runs 15 residues. Trimming removed 3 bases from V and 4 bases from J; junction bases left unmatched: 4.

The chain couples TRBV4-3 to TRBJ1-2; tentative D call: TRBD1 (5 bases). V lost 4 bases and J 0 bases, leaving 12 bases between the germline ends. Germline CDR1 reads LGHNA; CDR2 reads YSLEER. CDR3 length: 15 amino acids. CDR3 sequence reads: CASSPGALPNYGYTF. CDR3 bases: TGCGCCAGCAGCCCCGGGGCGCTCCCTAACTATGGCTACACCTTC.

V gene TRBV19 combines with J gene TRBJ2-6, with TRBD1 identical over 10 bases. V dropped 7 bases and J dropped 1; count of bases not matched to a gene: 4. Germline loops: CDR1 LNHDA, CDR2 SQIVND (reference sequence). CDR3 size: 16 residues. The CDR3, as DNA: TGTGCCAGTACCAGACAGGGGGCATCTGGGGCCAACGTCCTGACTTTC. The encoded protein is CASTRQGASGANVLTF.

The CDR3 region is CASSYSLSDTQYF. DNA for the CDR3: TGTGCCAGCAGTTACTCTTTGTCAGATACGCAGTATTTT. The chain couples TRBV6-5 to TRBJ2-3, with D unclear. Germline V CDR1 and CDR2: MNHEY, SVGAGI. The CDR3 is made up of 13 amino acids. Trimming pared 0 bases from V and 4 bases from J, leaving 5 bases between.

The chain links TRBV7-9 to TRBJ1-2; D remains unclear. Germline loops: CDR1 SEHNR, CDR2 FQNEAQ (reference sequence). The V and J ends lost 8 bases and 5 bases respectively, with 21 bases between them. The CDR3 covers 15 residues. This chain's CDR3 is CASETTGLLSYGYTF. The CDR3 bases are TGTGCCAGCGAAACTACTGGACTTCTCTCTTATGGCTACACCTTC.

The genes are TRBV5-5 and TRBJ1-1; D is unclear. V shed 2 bases and J shed 0 bases, with 11 bases lying between them. Germline loops: CDR1 SGHKS, CDR2 YYEKEE (reference sequence). The CDR3 loop spans 15 amino acids. CDR3 nucleotides: TGTGCCAGCAGCTTAATAGAGGGAATGAACACTGAAGCTTTCTTT. This translates into CASSLIEGMNTEAFF. The variable domain in full, with the rest retrieved from reference TRBV5-5 and TRBJ1-1, is DAGVTQSPTHLIKTRGQQVTLRCSPISGHKSVSWYQQVLGQGPQFIFQYYEKEERGRGNFPDRFSARQFPNYSSELNVNALLLGDSALYLCASSLIEGMNTEAFFGQGTRLTVV.

The sample holds one count of this clone. This sequence joins TRBV27 and TRBJ2-7, with no clear D. V was clipped by 5 bases and J by 1 base, with 9 bases between them. Germline CDR1 MNHEY, CDR2 SMNVEV (reference sequence). This CDR3 has 13 amino acids. The CDR3 loop reads CASSRTVSYEQYF. CDR3 nucleotides: TGTGCCAGCAGTCGGACCGTTTCCTACGAGCAGTACTTC.

The chain carries TRBV19 and TRBJ1-5; 8 bases align to TRBD1. This CDR3 contains 16 residues. Trimming took 3 bases from V and 3 from J; bases not matched to a gene: 7. Germline lookup yields CDR1 LNHDA and CDR2 SQIVND (reference sequence). The CDR3 spells CASSIPGQGNNQPQHF. The CDR3 region has the DNA TGTGCCAGTAGTATCCCCGGACAGGGAAACAATCAGCCCCAGCATTTT.

The gene calls are TRBV27 and TRBJ2-7; possibly TRBD2 for D (5 bases). V lost 5 bases and J lost 5, with 16 bases in between. Germline V gene lookup returns CDR1 MNHEY and CDR2 SMNVEV (reference sequence). The CDR3 contains 14 residues. The CDR3 sequence: CASSARTWADEQYF. As DNA, the CDR3 is TGTGCCAGCAGTGCCCGGACTTGGGCGGACGAGCAGTACTTC.

The rearrangement uses TRBV6-1 and TRBJ2-7, with a possible D match to TRBD2 (6 bases). CDR3 length: 15 amino acids. Germline CDR1 and CDR2: MNHNS and SASEGT. Trimming removed 3 bases from V and 3 bases from J, with 15 bases in between. The CDR3: CASSDFLGGYYEQYF. The CDR3 DNA sequence: TGTGCCAGCAGTGATTTTCTCGGAGGGTACTACGAGCAGTACTTC.

This chain joins TRBV2 and TRBJ2-2; the D is unclear. Germline V gene data show CDR1 as SNHLY and CDR2 as FYNNEI. Trimming cost V 4 bases and J 1 base, with 10 bases left between them. The CDR3 has 15 amino acids. CDR3 sequence: CASSALLGNTGELFF. CDR3 coding DNA: TGTGCCAGCAGTGCCTTGTTGGGGAACACCGGGGAGCTGTTTTTT.

The DNA for the CDR3 is TGTGCCAGCAGCTCCCGTTGGTGGCGGACCTCTGGAAACACCATATATTTT. Amino acids: CASSSRWWRTSGNTIYF. The V and J genes are TRBV7-9 and TRBJ1-3; no definite D call. V dropped 4 bases and J dropped 0 bases, with 16 bases sitting between them. Germline values: CDR1 SEHNR, CDR2 FQNEAQ (reference sequence). This CDR3 region has 17 residues.

This sequence joins TRBV5-4 and TRBJ1-3; a possible D gene is TRBD1 (6 bases). The V gene lost 4 bases and the J gene lost 2 bases, with 19 bases spanning the gap. Germline V gives CDR1 SGHNT, CDR2 YYREEE (reference sequence). The length of the CDR3 is 17 residues. This CDR3 is CASSKLGARGPGNTIYF. CDR3 sequence (DNA): TGTGCCAGCAGCAAACTAGGGGCCAGGGGACCTGGAAACACCATATATTTT.